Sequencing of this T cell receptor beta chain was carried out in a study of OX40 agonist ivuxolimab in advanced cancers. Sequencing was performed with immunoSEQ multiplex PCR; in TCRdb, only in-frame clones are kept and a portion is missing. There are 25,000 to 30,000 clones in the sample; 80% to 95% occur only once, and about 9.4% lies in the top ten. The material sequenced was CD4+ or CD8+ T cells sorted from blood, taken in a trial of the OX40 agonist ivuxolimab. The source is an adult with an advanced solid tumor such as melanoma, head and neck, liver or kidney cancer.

The chain's CDR3 is CASSQGMAKNIQYF. CDR3 nucleotide sequence: TGTGCCAGCAGCCAGGGAATGGCCAAAAACATTCAGTACTTC. This chain connects TRBV14 to TRBJ2-4, with unresolved D. The CDR3 length is 14 residues. The V end was cut by 3 bases, the J end by 1 base, with 7 bases between. Germline CDR1 is SGHDN and CDR2 is FVKESK.